This is a list of T cell receptor beta chains from one sample in a study of cytomegalovirus exposure and HLA in healthy donors. Sequencing used immunoSEQ multiplex PCR; TCRdb keeps in-frame clones, though not all of them. The sample includes about 140,000 clones, about 75% of them seen just once. The sample comprised PBMCs. The receptors derive from a woman in her 30s in good health and CMV-seronegative. Both conserved end residues are part of each CDR3. D genes are given only for firm matches. Size tells how often a clone was seen (once, few, many) or the class of an expanded clone, and some rows leave it out.

d_call j_call v_call clone_size cdr3_aa cdr3_nt
TRBD2 TRBJ2-3 TRBV6-1 few CASSETSGGADTQYF TGTGCCAGCAGTGAGACTAGCGGGGGGGCAGATACGCAGTATTTT
NA TRBJ2-2 TRBV4-2 NA CASSPGLHTGELFF TGTGCCAGCAGCCCCGGACTTCACACCGGGGAGCTGTTTTTT
TRBD1 TRBJ1-5 TRBV29-1 NA CSVLTGGLEPQHF TGCAGCGTCCTGACAGGGGGTTTGGAGCCCCAGCATTTT
TRBD1 TRBJ1-1 TRBV7-2 few CASSAGQGLNTEAFF TGTGCCAGCAGCGCGGGACAGGGGTTGAACACTGAAGCTTTCTTT
TRBD1 TRBJ1-2 TRBV6-5 NA CASSASGTGDGYTF TGTGCCAGCAGTGCCTCCGGGACAGGGGACGGCTACACCTTC
NA TRBJ2-7 TRBV6-1 NA CASSEAFTGISYEQYF TGTGCCAGCAGTGAAGCTTTCACAGGGATATCCTACGAGCAGTACTTC
NA TRBJ1-5 TRBV19 NA CARESPQTPTASQPQHF TGTGCCAGAGAATCACCACAAACGCCGACAGCGTCTCAGCCCCAGCATTTT
TRBD1 TRBJ2-5 TRBV5-1 NA CASSLPHRQGGLQETQYF TGCGCCAGCAGCTTGCCCCATCGACAGGGTGGTCTCCAAGAGACCCAGTACTTC
NA TRBJ1-3 TRBV6-1 NA CASSPSDFSIYF TGTGCCAGCAGTCCTTCGGACTTCTCCATATATTTT
NA TRBJ1-6 TRBV7-9 NA CASSLAQGVAPLHF TGTGCCAGCAGCTTAGCGCAAGGAGTAGCACCCCTCCACTTT
NA TRBJ1-2 TRBV11-1 NA CASSSTTDYGYTF TGTGCCAGCAGCTCCACTACGGACTATGGCTACACCTTC
NA TRBJ2-3 TRBV10-3 NA CAISEQGPDTQYF TGTGCCATCAGTGAGCAGGGGCCAGATACGCAGTATTTT
NA TRBJ1-1 TRBV5-5 NA CASSLTEFNTEAFF TGTGCCAGCAGCTTGACGGAGTTTAACACTGAAGCTTTCTTT
TRBD1 TRBJ1-1 TRBV5-1 NA CASSLAGTGGTEAFF TGCGCCAGCAGCTTGGCCGGGACAGGGGGCACTGAAGCTTTCTTT
TRBD1 TRBJ2-3 TRBV6-5 NA CASRTGGGRTQYF TGTGCCAGCAGGACAGGGGGAGGTAGGACGCAGTATTTT
NA TRBJ1-2 TRBV7-9 few CASSSNYGYTF TGTGCCAGCAGCTCAAACTATGGCTACACCTTC
TRBD1 TRBJ1-2 TRBV6-1 NA CASSGEALRGQGYTF TGTGCCAGCAGTGGTGAGGCGCTTAGGGGGCAAGGCTACACCTTC
NA TRBJ1-5 TRBV5-5 NA CASSLWQGSNQPQHF TGTGCCAGCAGCTTGTGGCAGGGGAGCAATCAGCCCCAGCATTTT
NA TRBJ2-4 TRBV27 NA CASSSGWVGQGGDIQYF TGTGCCAGCAGCTCTGGTTGGGTGGGGCAGGGAGGAGACATTCAGTACTTC
NA TRBJ1-1 TRBV5-1 NA CASSPAFDGAEAFF TGCGCCAGCAGCCCTGCGTTTGACGGGGCTGAAGCTTTCTTT
TRBD1 TRBJ1-2 TRBV7-9 few CASSRDRGYTF TGTGCCAGCAGCCGGGACAGAGGCTACACCTTC
TRBD1 TRBJ1-5 TRBV18 NA CASSPTGNSNQPQHF TGTGCCAGCTCACCGACAGGGAATAGCAATCAGCCCCAGCATTTT
TRBD1 TRBJ2-7 TRBV7-2 NA CASSNEGALYEQYF TGTGCCAGCAGCAATGAGGGGGCGCTCTACGAGCAGTACTTC
NA TRBJ1-2 TRBV18 NA CASSPTRDIYYGYTF TGTGCCAGCTCACCTACCCGGGACATATACTATGGCTACACCTTC
TRBD1 TRBJ1-3 TRBV11-3 NA CASSHSRDSHSGNTIYF TGTGCCAGCAGCCATTCCCGGGACAGCCACTCTGGAAACACCATATATTTT
NA TRBJ2-2 TRBV12-5 NA CASGLVRGTGELFF TGTGCTAGTGGTTTGGTACGAGGCACCGGGGAGCTGTTTTTT
NA TRBJ2-7 TRBV11-3 NA CASSPDILSSYVQYF TGTGCCAGCAGCCCGGACATCCTGAGCTCCTACGTGCAGTACTTC
TRBD1 TRBJ1-2 TRBV7-2 NA CASSPRRGQNYGYTF TGTGCCAGCAGCCCCCGTAGGGGGCAGAACTATGGCTACACCTTC
NA TRBJ1-1 TRBV4-3 NA CASSQVGQFTEAFF TGCGCCAGCAGCCAAGTGGGCCAGTTCACTGAAGCTTTCTTT
NA TRBJ1-4 TRBV10-3 NA CAISDDSEEKLFF TGTGCCATCAGTGACGACTCCGAAGAAAAACTGTTTTTT
NA TRBJ2-5 TRBV5-5 NA CASSFATDSGQYF TGTGCCAGCAGCTTTGCAACAGATTCGGGGCAGTACTTC
TRBD2 TRBJ2-1 TRBV7-8 NA CASRQGLGGSVTGNEQFF TGTGCCAGCCGTCAGGGACTAGGAGGGTCGGTAACAGGGAATGAGCAGTTCTTC
NA TRBJ2-7 TRBV29-1 few CSVPGAASYEQYF TGCAGCGTCCCAGGGGCAGCCTCCTACGAGCAGTACTTC
TRBD1 TRBJ1-1 TRBV7-8 NA CASSLSRTGGNTEAFF TGTGCCAGCAGCTTAAGTCGGACAGGGGGTAATACTGAAGCTTTCTTT
NA TRBJ1-2 TRBV29-1 NA CSVEDPTSANYGYTF TGCAGCGTTGAAGATCCAACGTCAGCTAACTATGGCTACACCTTC
TRBD1 TRBJ2-2 TRBV30 NA CAVITPDRVPTGELFF TGTGCCGTAATAACCCCGGACAGGGTTCCGACCGGGGAGCTGTTTTTT
TRBD1 TRBJ1-2 TRBV29-1 NA CSAQGGYYGYTF TGCAGCGCTCAAGGGGGCTACTATGGCTACACCTTC
TRBD2 TRBJ2-5 TRBV7-2 NA CASSNSGVQLAQYF TGTGCCAGCAGCAATAGCGGGGTTCAATTGGCCCAGTACTTC
TRBD1 TRBJ1-1 TRBV2 NA CARSLTGENTEAFF TGTGCCAGATCCCTGACAGGGGAGAACACTGAAGCTTTCTTT
NA TRBJ1-1 TRBV6-5 NA CASSHPREDEIEAFF TGTGCCAGCAGCCATCCTCGGGAGGATGAAATTGAAGCTTTCTTT
TRBD1 TRBJ2-2 TRBV6-1 NA CASRQRGQGTGELFF TGTGCCAGCAGACAGAGGGGGCAGGGTACCGGGGAGCTGTTTTTT
TRBD2 TRBJ2-7 TRBV2 NA CASTQSSSGGYEQYF TGTGCCAGCACCCAATCATCTAGCGGGGGTTACGAGCAGTACTTC
NA TRBJ2-2 TRBV29-1 NA CSVVQGSTGELFF TGCAGCGTTGTTCAGGGTTCCACCGGGGAGCTGTTTTTT
NA TRBJ2-5 TRBV11-2 NA CASSPSGGFETQYF TGTGCCAGCAGCCCTAGTGGAGGGTTTGAGACCCAGTACTTC
NA TRBJ1-1 TRBV13 NA CASSPNLQGTEAFF TGTGCCAGCAGCCCAAACCTCCAGGGTACAGAAGCTTTCTTT
TRBD1 TRBJ1-1 TRBV29-1 NA CSVARLGTGMNTEAFF TGCAGCGTTGCTAGGTTGGGGACAGGGATGAACACTGAAGCTTTCTTT
TRBD1 TRBJ2-7 TRBV9 NA CASSAGTGNYEQYF TGTGCCAGCAGCGCCGGGACAGGGAACTACGAGCAGTACTTC
TRBD1 TRBJ1-2 TRBV30 NA CAWSQDRDTYGYTF TGTGCCTGGAGCCAAGACAGGGACACCTATGGCTACACCTTC
NA TRBJ1-2 TRBV5-1 few CASSFDSNYGYTF TGCGCCAGCAGCTTTGACAGTAACTATGGCTACACCTTC
NA TRBJ2-7 TRBV27 NA CASSLAGSYEQYF TGTGCCAGCAGTTTGGCAGGGTCCTACGAGCAGTACTTC
TRBD1 TRBJ2-1 TRBV27 NA CASSPNRGGEQFF TGTGCCAGCAGTCCGAACAGGGGTGGTGAGCAGTTCTTC
NA TRBJ2-7 TRBV10-1 NA CASSESRTYEQYF TGCGCCAGCAGTGAGTCGAGGACCTACGAGCAGTACTTC
TRBD2 TRBJ2-1 TRBV7-8 NA CASSLKTSGGRNEQFF TGTGCCAGCAGCTTAAAGACTAGCGGGGGCCGGAATGAGCAGTTCTTC
TRBD2 TRBJ2-5 TRBV7-3 NA CASSLNALAGRQETQYF TGTGCCAGCAGCTTAAACGCACTAGCGGGAAGACAAGAGACCCAGTACTTC